A selection of T cell receptor beta chains follows, all from one sample in a study of T cells after yellow fever vaccination. A single record per CDR3 protein comes from TCRdb applying MiXCR to the 5' RACE reads. The table shows about 350,000 distinct CDR3 sequences, with roughly 4.3% occurring only once. The sequenced sample was PBMCs, obtained 5 days after the yellow fever booster vaccination. Source of these receptors: a man younger than 30 who received the YFV17D yellow fever vaccine. Each CDR3 is given with its conserved first and last residue. The D gene is left open where the match is weak. For some rows the clone size is stated as once, few or many, or as a class when expanded; others skip it.

abundance: -; v_gene: TRBV10-2; j_gene: TRBJ2-1; d_gene: -; CDR3aa: CASSESVSSLNEQFF; CDR3nt: TGCGCCAGCAGTGAGTCGGTTAGCTCCTTGAATGAGCAGTTCTTC
abundance: -; v_gene: TRBV20-1; j_gene: TRBJ2-3; d_gene: -; CDR3aa: CSASGGLSDTQYF; CDR3nt: TGCAGTGCCTCTGGGGGGCTGTCAGATACGCAGTATTTT
abundance: -; v_gene: TRBV5-1; j_gene: TRBJ2-7; d_gene: TRBD1; CDR3aa: CASSSRQGSSYEQYF; CDR3nt: TGCGCCAGCAGCTCCCGACAGGGGAGCTCCTACGAGCAGTACTTC
abundance: few; v_gene: TRBV5-1; j_gene: TRBJ2-3; d_gene: TRBD2; CDR3aa: CASRTGLATDTQYF; CDR3nt: TGCGCCAGCAGGACGGGACTAGCCACAGATACGCAGTATTTT
abundance: many; v_gene: TRBV5-6; j_gene: TRBJ2-3; d_gene: -; CDR3aa: CASSLGGDTQYF; CDR3nt: TGTGCCAGCAGCTTGGGAGGAGATACGCAGTATTTT
abundance: many; v_gene: TRBV20-1; j_gene: TRBJ2-1; d_gene: -; CDR3aa: CSARDGDPYNEQFF; CDR3nt: TGCAGTGCTAGAGATGGGGACCCCTACAATGAGCAGTTCTTC
abundance: many; v_gene: TRBV5-1; j_gene: TRBJ2-2; d_gene: -; CDR3aa: CASSLGMGPGELFF; CDR3nt: TGCGCCAGCAGCTTGGGGATGGGTCCCGGGGAGCTGTTTTTT
abundance: many; v_gene: TRBV30; j_gene: TRBJ1-1; d_gene: -; CDR3aa: CAWSGWGAGNTEAFF; CDR3nt: TGTGCCTGGAGTGGCTGGGGGGCGGGTAACACTGAAGCTTTCTTT
abundance: few; v_gene: TRBV4-2; j_gene: TRBJ2-7; d_gene: -; CDR3aa: CASSQEGPGTYEQYF; CDR3nt: TGTGCCAGCAGCCAAGAAGGACCGGGAACCTACGAGCAGTACTTC
abundance: -; v_gene: TRBV20-1; j_gene: TRBJ1-1; d_gene: -; CDR3aa: CSARDLGADTEAFF; CDR3nt: TGCAGTGCTAGAGACCTGGGGGCTGACACTGAAGCTTTCTTT
abundance: few; v_gene: TRBV5-4; j_gene: TRBJ1-1; d_gene: -; CDR3aa: CASSPSWGRKNTEAFF; CDR3nt: TGTGCCAGCAGCCCTAGCTGGGGGCGGAAGAACACTGAAGCTTTCTTT
abundance: -; v_gene: TRBV7-2; j_gene: TRBJ1-1; d_gene: -; CDR3aa: CASSQETAWGTEAFF; CDR3nt: TGTGCCAGCAGCCAAGAGACAGCCTGGGGCACTGAAGCTTTCTTT
abundance: few; v_gene: TRBV5-8; j_gene: TRBJ1-1; d_gene: -; CDR3aa: CASSLGLFMNTEAFF; CDR3nt: TGTGCCAGCAGCTTGGGTCTGTTTATGAACACTGAAGCTTTCTTT
abundance: few; v_gene: TRBV4-3; j_gene: TRBJ1-1; d_gene: -; CDR3aa: CASSQVNRDPYEAFF; CDR3nt: TGCGCCAGCAGCCAAGTTAACAGGGATCCGTACGAAGCTTTCTTT
abundance: -; v_gene: TRBV2; j_gene: TRBJ1-2; d_gene: -; CDR3aa: CASSEPGIGYGYTF; CDR3nt: TGTGCCAGCAGTGAGCCAGGGATAGGCTATGGCTACACCTTC
abundance: few; v_gene: TRBV6-5; j_gene: TRBJ2-4; d_gene: TRBD2; CDR3aa: CASSWDGGNIQYF; CDR3nt: TGTGCCAGCAGTTGGGACGGGGGGAACATTCAGTACTTC
abundance: -; v_gene: TRBV6-2/TRBV6-3; j_gene: TRBJ2-7; d_gene: -; CDR3aa: CASKFAGDEQYF; CDR3nt: TGTGCCAGCAAGTTTGCCGGGGACGAGCAGTACTTC
abundance: few; v_gene: TRBV27; j_gene: TRBJ2-2; d_gene: -; CDR3aa: CASSIGVNTGELFF; CDR3nt: TGTGCCAGCAGTATAGGGGTCAACACCGGGGAGCTGTTTTTT
abundance: few; v_gene: TRBV7-6; j_gene: TRBJ2-2; d_gene: -; CDR3aa: CASSLAGPRRTGELFF; CDR3nt: TGTGCCAGCAGCTTGGCGGGGCCACGACGCACCGGGGAGCTGTTTTTT
abundance: -; v_gene: TRBV7-2; j_gene: TRBJ2-7; d_gene: -; CDR3aa: CASAVGGAGSSYEQYF; CDR3nt: TGTGCCTCCGCGGTGGGGGGGGCCGGGAGCTCCTACGAGCAGTACTTC
abundance: many; v_gene: TRBV7-2; j_gene: TRBJ2-5; d_gene: -; CDR3aa: CASSLAGGVETQYF; CDR3nt: TGTGCCAGCAGCTTAGCAGGGGGGGTAGAGACCCAGTACTTC
abundance: few; v_gene: TRBV15; j_gene: TRBJ2-7; d_gene: -; CDR3aa: CATSRGRETGFYEQYF; CDR3nt: TGTGCCACCAGCAGAGGTCGAGAGACAGGTTTTTACGAGCAGTACTTC
abundance: -; v_gene: TRBV19; j_gene: TRBJ1-2; d_gene: TRBD1; CDR3aa: CAGRDRVGYGYTF; CDR3nt: TGTGCCGGTCGGGACAGGGTAGGATATGGCTACACCTTC
abundance: few; v_gene: TRBV6-6; j_gene: TRBJ1-4; d_gene: -; CDR3aa: CASRGGAGQKLFF; CDR3nt: TGTGCCAGCCGCGGGGGCGCCGGTCAAAAACTGTTTTTT
abundance: -; v_gene: TRBV18; j_gene: TRBJ2-1; d_gene: TRBD2; CDR3aa: CASSSLAGHNEQFF; CDR3nt: TGTGCCAGCTCATCACTAGCGGGCCACAATGAGCAGTTCTTC
abundance: many; v_gene: TRBV7-3; j_gene: TRBJ1-1; d_gene: -; CDR3aa: CASSLTPAAPSTEAFF; CDR3nt: TGTGCCAGCAGCTTAACTCCCGCAGCACCGAGCACTGAAGCTTTCTTT
abundance: few; v_gene: TRBV29-1; j_gene: TRBJ1-1; d_gene: TRBD1; CDR3aa: CSVVGQGVPTEAFF; CDR3nt: TGCAGCGTTGTGGGACAGGGGGTACCCACTGAAGCTTTCTTT
abundance: -; v_gene: TRBV5-1; j_gene: TRBJ2-3; d_gene: -; CDR3aa: CASSLGWGYTDTQYF; CDR3nt: TGCGCCAGCAGCTTGGGGTGGGGATACACAGATACGCAGTATTTT
abundance: -; v_gene: TRBV6-5; j_gene: TRBJ2-5; d_gene: TRBD2; CDR3aa: CASWGGETQYF; CDR3nt: TGTGCCAGCTGGGGAGGGGAGACCCAGTACTTC
abundance: few; v_gene: TRBV7-8; j_gene: TRBJ2-1; d_gene: -; CDR3aa: CASSLQPNNEQFF; CDR3nt: TGTGCCAGCAGCTTGCAGCCCAACAATGAGCAGTTCTTC
abundance: many; v_gene: TRBV5-1; j_gene: TRBJ1-1; d_gene: TRBD1; CDR3aa: CASSPMGQGNTEAFF; CDR3nt: TGCGCCAGCAGCCCAATGGGACAGGGAAACACTGAAGCTTTCTTT
abundance: many; v_gene: TRBV6-2/TRBV6-3; j_gene: TRBJ1-1; d_gene: TRBD1; CDR3aa: CASRDREGYAEAFF; CDR3nt: TGTGCCAGCAGGGACAGGGAGGGATACGCTGAAGCTTTCTTT
abundance: -; v_gene: TRBV29-1; j_gene: TRBJ1-1; d_gene: -; CDR3aa: CSVSEGVATEAFF; CDR3nt: TGCAGCGTCTCAGAGGGGGTAGCCACTGAAGCTTTCTTT
abundance: many; v_gene: TRBV5-6; j_gene: TRBJ1-2; d_gene: -; CDR3aa: CASRWGRSNYGYTF; CDR3nt: TGTGCCAGCAGGTGGGGACGGTCTAACTATGGCTACACCTTC
abundance: many; v_gene: TRBV5-1; j_gene: TRBJ2-3; d_gene: TRBD2; CDR3aa: CASRGSGVADTQYF; CDR3nt: TGCGCCAGCAGAGGAAGCGGGGTTGCAGATACGCAGTATTTT
abundance: -; v_gene: TRBV29-1; j_gene: TRBJ1-2; d_gene: TRBD1; CDR3aa: CSVPDRGSYTF; CDR3nt: TGCAGCGTTCCAGACAGGGGTAGCTACACCTTC
abundance: few; v_gene: TRBV6-5; j_gene: TRBJ2-6; d_gene: TRBD1; CDR3aa: CASSSPGQGFSGANVLTF; CDR3nt: TGTGCCAGCAGTTCCCCGGGACAGGGGTTCTCTGGGGCCAACGTCCTGACTTTC
abundance: -; v_gene: TRBV12-3/TRBV12-4; j_gene: TRBJ2-5; d_gene: TRBD1; CDR3aa: CASSPGTGVETQYF; CDR3nt: TGTGCCAGCAGCCCCGGGACAGGGGTAGAGACCCAGTACTTC